What follows is one T cell receptor (beta chain) and its context. This sample stems from a study of blood T cell repertoires in COVID-19. About the research overall: PBMCs, B-cell-depleted T cells, or T cells were the source of the cDNA or gDNA that made up the material.

CDR1 is KGHSY, CDR2 FQNENV, per germline. This CDR3 is built from 13 residues. V was trimmed by 4 bases and J by 1 base, leaving 7 bases between them. Authors' methods: Researchers report that nucleated cell counts were estimated from reference gene primer amplification. Clones were read by immunoSEQ multiplex PCR, and TCRdb kept only the in-frame ones, dropping some. V, J and clone size derive from that table, while D and trimming were established from the DNA sequence. The sample lists about 210,000 clones, roughly 90% occurring once. The chain employs TRBV16 and TRBJ1-2; D remains unclear. Input material: peripheral blood. The origin of this receptor is a woman aged 40 to 55 with acute or convalescent COVID-19. CDR3 sequence: CASSLSGNYGYTF. Here the CDR3 DNA reads TGTGCCAGCAGCCTTTCGGGTAACTATGGCTACACCTTC. Together with reference TRBV16 and TRBJ1-2, the CDR3 gives the full variable domain: GEEVAQTPKHLVRGEGQKAKLYCAPIKGHSYVFWYQQVLKNEFKFLISFQNENVFDETGMPKERFSAKCLPNSPCSLEIQATKLEDSAVYFCASSLSGNYGYTFGSGTRLTVV.